Shown below are 25 T cell receptor beta chains from a single sample sequenced in a study of cytomegalovirus exposure and HLA in healthy donors. PCR amplification relied on 60 Vbeta primers (plus 13 Jbeta primers). Only in-frame clones appear in the TCRdb table, and some are missing; sequencing was by immunoSEQ multiplex PCR. The sample contains about 180,000 clones, over 70% of which appear only once. The sequenced sample consisted of PBMCs. These receptors all come from a woman between 50 and 59 years old in good health and CMV-seropositive.

This chain connects TRBV28 to TRBJ2-7; D is perhaps TRBD1 (6 bases). V gave up 3 bases and J gave up 2 bases, with 11 bases separating them. Germline V gene lookup returns CDR1 MDHEN and CDR2 SYDVKM. This CDR3 has 14 residues. The CDR3 DNA sequence: TGTGCCAGCAGTTTCCACAGGGACACCTACGAGCAGTACTTC. As protein: CASSFHRDTYEQYF.

The chain carries TRBV6-1 and TRBJ2-7; 8 bases agree with TRBD2. Germline CDR1 MNHNS, CDR2 SASEGT. V shed 8 bases, J shed 3 bases, and the junction held 12 bases outside the gene matches. CDR3 size: 15 residues. CDR3 DNA sequence: TGTGCCAGCTCCGGCCGGGATCGGGGGGGCTACGAGCAGTACTTC. Its protein product is CASSGRDRGGYEQYF.

This chain connects TRBV7-9 to TRBJ2-5; TRBD1 is a possible D gene (6 bases). The CDR3 is made up of 14 amino acids. Per the germline V gene, CDR1 is SEHNR and CDR2 is FQNEAQ (reference sequence). Trimming took off 5 bases at V and 9 bases at J, with 19 bases between the two ends. The CDR3 loop is CASSRSEGVGAQYF. In nucleotides, the CDR3 is TGTGCCAGCAGCCGGTCCGAGGGGGTGGGGGCCCAGTACTTC.

The chain couples TRBV27 to TRBJ2-7; no firm D call. The CDR3 has 16 amino acids. CDR1 is MNHEY, CDR2 SMNVEV, per germline (reference sequence). Trimming removed 2 bases at V and 5 bases at J, with 19 bases between. In DNA form, the CDR3 reads TGTGCCAGCAGTTTACGGGTCTCAGTGATCCGGGACGAGCAGTACTTC. Residues: CASSLRVSVIRDEQYF.

V is TRBV15 and J is TRBJ1-4, with D perhaps TRBD1 (6 bases). CDR3 length equals 14 residues. The V gene's germline CDR1 is LNHNV and CDR2 YYDKDF (reference sequence). Trimming removed 3 bases from V and 6 bases from J, with 11 bases in between. CDR3 protein: CATSRGAGDEKLFF. Written as DNA, the CDR3 is TGTGCCACCAGCAGGGGGGCAGGGGATGAAAAACTGTTTTTT.

The chain carries TRBV4-2 and TRBJ2-2; D uncertain. Germline V gene data show CDR1 as LGHNA and CDR2 as YNFKEQ. Trimming left V 1 base short and J 0 bases short, with 12 bases between. The CDR3 contains 17 residues. The chain's CDR3 is CASSQAPLRPNTGELFF. CDR3 in DNA: TGTGCCAGCAGCCAAGCCCCCTTGCGCCCGAACACCGGGGAGCTGTTTTTT.

This chain links TRBV7-2 with TRBJ1-1; D possibly corresponds to TRBD1 (5 bases). The CDR3 extends over 12 amino acids. CDR1 is SGHTA and CDR2 is FQGNSA in the germline V gene. Trimming removed 7 bases from V and 4 bases from J, with 10 bases in between. The CDR3: CASKGWTTEAFF. The CDR3 region has the DNA TGTGCCAGCAAGGGGTGGACCACTGAAGCTTTCTTT.

The rearrangement uses TRBV30 and TRBJ2-7; 7 bases map to TRBD1. The CDR3 totals 15 residues. V gave up 0 bases and J gave up 0 bases; unmatched junction bases: 5. Germline V gene sequence: CDR1 GTSNPN, CDR2 SVGIG (reference sequence). CDR3 nucleotide sequence: TGTGCCTGGAGTGTACCCCGGGACAGCTCCTACGAGCAGTACTTC. It encodes CAWSVPRDSSYEQYF.

In its sample, this clone was seen once. This rearrangement joins TRBV9 to TRBJ2-1; 8 nucleotides agree with TRBD2. Germline lookup yields CDR1 SGDLS and CDR2 YYNGEE. The CDR3 runs 20 residues. The J segment lost 10 bases and the V segment lost 0 bases, leaving 24 bases of the junction unmatched. In nucleotides, the CDR3 is TGTGCCAGCAGCGTAGGCCCAGAGATCCCCCGGACTAGCCTCTCCGGGGAGCAGTTCTTC. Its protein product is CASSVGPEIPRTSLSGEQFF.

This chain uses TRBV30 with TRBJ1-4, with no clear D. The germline CDR1 and CDR2 sequences are GTSNPN and SVGIG (reference sequence). The CDR3 has 14 amino acids. V gave up 3 bases and J gave up 0 bases, with 8 bases separating them. CDR3 in DNA: TGTGCCTGGAGCCTCTTCTCAACTAATGAAAAACTGTTTTTT. Protein sequence: CAWSLFSTNEKLFF.

In its sample, this clone was seen once. This chain connects TRBV9 to TRBJ2-3; possibly TRBD2 for D (6 bases). The ends were cut back, 4 bases at V and 0 bases at J, with 12 bases in the middle. This CDR3 contains 15 residues. From germline, CDR1 is SGDLS and CDR2 YYNGEE. CDR3 amino acids: CASSPSGWSTDTQYF. The CDR3 coding sequence is TGTGCCAGCAGCCCCAGCGGGTGGAGCACAGATACGCAGTATTTT.

The V gene is TRBV2, the J gene TRBJ2-2; weak D call: TRBD1 (5 bases). The germline CDR1 and CDR2 sequences are SNHLY and FYNNEI. V was cut by 8 bases and J by 2 bases, with 12 bases left in between. CDR3 size: 14 residues. The CDR3 is CASLGQANTGELFF. CDR3 sequence (DNA): TGTGCCAGCCTGGGGCAGGCCAACACCGGGGAGCTGTTTTTT.

The chain carries TRBV5-1 and TRBJ2-7, with D possibly matching TRBD1 (6 bases). This CDR3 has 13 amino acids. Per germline, CDR1 SGHRS and CDR2 YFSETQ. V gave up 4 bases and J gave up 6 bases, with 14 bases separating them. This CDR3 reads CASSPTGTGEQYF. CDR3 nucleotides: TGCGCCAGCAGCCCTACAGGGACGGGCGAGCAGTACTTC.

The chain carries TRBV30 and TRBJ2-7; tentative D call: TRBD2 (6 bases). The CDR3 is 13 amino acids. The V gene lost 2 bases and the J gene lost 6 bases, with 14 bases spanning the gap. Germline V gene data show CDR1 as GTSNPN and CDR2 as SVGIG (reference sequence). The CDR3 DNA reads TGTGCCTGGAGTCCGGGAGATGGCCGCGAGCAGTACTTC. Its protein product is CAWSPGDGREQYF.

J is TRBJ2-1 and V is TRBV27, with a tentative D call TRBD2 (6 bases). Deletions cut 4 bases from V and 6 bases from J, with 16 bases between. This CDR3 spans 15 amino acids. Germline CDR1 is MNHEY and CDR2 is SMNVEV (reference sequence). The CDR3: CASSYTSRYINEQFF. CDR3 sequence (DNA): TGTGCCAGCAGTTACACTAGCCGTTATATCAATGAGCAGTTCTTC.

V usage is TRBV30 and J usage is TRBJ1-6; D might be TRBD1 (5 bases). The CDR3 has 13 residues. The V end lost 3 bases, the J end lost 9 bases, and 12 bases lay between the germline ends. Per germline, CDR1 GTSNPN and CDR2 SVGIG (reference sequence). The CDR3 region is CAWRADSFSPLHF. CDR3 DNA: TGTGCCTGGAGGGCCGACAGCTTTTCACCCCTCCACTTT.

This chain joins TRBV5-1 and TRBJ1-2; a possible D gene is TRBD1 (5 bases). Between the trimmed V and J ends, which lost 3 bases and 3 bases, there was a span of 21 bases. Germline V gives CDR1 SGHRS, CDR2 YFSETQ. This CDR3 contains 17 residues. The CDR3 coding sequence is TGCGCCAGCAGCTACGGCGGTCGGGCAGAAGGGGACTATGGCTACACCTTC. The encoded protein is CASSYGGRAEGDYGYTF.

The V gene is TRBV4-3, the J gene TRBJ2-5, with 10 bases identical to TRBD2. The CDR3 is 18 amino acids. CDR1 and CDR2 (germline): LGHNA, YSLEER. With 1 base clipped from V and 2 bases from J, the junction kept 10 bases outside the gene matches. CDR3 loop: CASSQVSGGDYIQETQYF. DNA of the CDR3: TGCGCCAGCAGCCAAGTAAGCGGGGGGGACTACATTCAAGAGACCCAGTACTTC.

The rearrangement joins TRBV29-1 to TRBJ2-1; 12 bases match TRBD2. Germline-derived CDR1 and CDR2 are SQVTM and ANQGSEA. V lost 3 bases to trimming and J lost 4 bases; unmatched junction nucleotides: 4. This CDR3 comprises 15 residues. The CDR3, as DNA: TGCAGCGTTGAGCTAGCGGGGGGGCCTTACAATGAGCAGTTCTTC. Residues: CSVELAGGPYNEQFF.

This clone was observed once. This chain uses TRBV19 with TRBJ1-1; a possible D gene is TRBD1 (5 bases). This CDR3 is 14 amino acids long. Trimming removed 1 base at V and 5 bases at J, with 11 bases between. Germline CDR1 reads LNHDA; CDR2 reads SQIVND (reference sequence). In nucleotides, the CDR3 is TGTGCCAGTAGTATAGGTCAGGGATGGACTGAAGCTTTCTTT. Translating gives CASSIGQGWTEAFF.

This clone appeared a few times. The chain uses TRBV5-4 and TRBJ1-2; a weak D match, TRBD1 (6 bases). The ends were cut back, 4 bases at V and 5 bases at J, with 18 bases in the middle. This CDR3 spans 15 amino acids. Germline V gene lookup returns CDR1 SGHNT and CDR2 YYREEE (reference sequence). For the CDR3, the DNA is TGTGCCAGCAGCCCTGCGGGGGCGGGGGTTTATGGCTACACCTTC. Translating it yields CASSPAGAGVYGYTF. Combining the CDR3 with reference TRBV5-4 and TRBJ1-2 gives the whole variable domain ETGVTQSPTHLIKTRGQQVTLRCSSQSGHNTVSWYQQALGQGPQFIFQYYREEENGRGNFPPRFSGLQFPNYSSELNVNALELDDSALYLCASSPAGAGVYGYTFGSGTRLTVV.

The J gene is TRBJ2-7, the V gene TRBV11-3; no firm D call. Trimming pared 4 bases from V and 6 bases from J, leaving 13 bases between. Germline loops: CDR1 SGHNT, CDR2 YENEEA. This CDR3 comprises 13 residues. The CDR3 loop is CASSSSPFREQYF. In nucleotides, the CDR3 is TGTGCCAGCAGCTCTTCTCCCTTTCGCGAGCAGTACTTC.

This clone came up a few times. V gene TRBV7-8 combines with J gene TRBJ2-3; TRBD2 agrees at 8 bases. CDR1 and CDR2 from the germline V gene are SGHVS and FQNEAQ. The CDR3 is 14 amino acids. V trimming: 1 base; J trimming: 6 bases; junction bases outside the gene matches: 3. The CDR3 nucleotides read TGTGCCAGCAGCTTAGAAGCTAGCGGGGATACGCAGTATTTT. Translating it yields CASSLEASGDTQYF.

The V and J genes are TRBV5-6 and TRBJ1-1; D gene ambiguous. The CDR3 length is 14 residues. V lost 1 base to trimming and J lost 5 bases, with 12 bases between them. CDR1 SGHDT and CDR2 YYEEEE come from the germline V gene. The CDR3 DNA is TGTGCCAGCAGCTTGCGGGGTAGTGGGACTGAAGCTTTCTTT. It is translated as CASSLRGSGTEAFF.

The chain couples TRBV27 to TRBJ2-2, with 10 bases that match TRBD1. The CDR3 has 15 residues. The V and J ends lost 5 bases and 5 bases, in that order; junction bases with no gene match: 5. Looked up from germline, CDR1 is MNHEY and CDR2 is SMNVEV (reference sequence). This chain's CDR3 is CASSPWDRGTGELFF. CDR3 DNA: TGTGCCAGCAGTCCATGGGACAGGGGTACCGGGGAGCTGTTTTTT.